Presented here are 24 T cell receptor beta chains from one specimen sequenced in a study of blood T cells in healthy people across ages. The use of a sample-barcoded 5' primer and a J-beta primer mix characterized a second PCR of roughly 6 to 11 cycles. A single record per CDR3 protein comes from TCRdb applying MiXCR to the 5' RACE reads. The table shows approximately 880,000 distinct CDR3 sequences, with around 46% occurring only once. The material sequenced was blood. The receptors shown here come from a man aged 30 to 39 in good health.

On this clonotype itself: A much larger clone sits a single nucleotide away, making a read error possible. The chain links TRBV9 to TRBJ2-3; no clear D gene. The CDR3 loop spans 13 amino acids. Trimming shortened V by 1 base and J by 4 bases, and 7 bases separated the two germline ends. Germline CDR1 SGDLS, CDR2 YYNGEE. In DNA, the CDR3 is TGTGCCAGCAGCGTACAGGTCCCAGATACGCAGTATTTT. Protein sequence: CASSVQVPDTQYF.

The V and J genes are TRBV5-1 and TRBJ2-7, with D hard to call. Looked up from germline, CDR1 is SGHRS and CDR2 is YFSETQ. This CDR3 spans 14 amino acids. V shed 0 bases and J shed 0 bases, with 7 bases lying between them. CDR3 loop: CASSLETDSYEQYF. As DNA, the CDR3 is TGCGCCAGCAGCTTGGAGACCGACTCCTACGAGCAGTACTTC.

CDR3 nucleotides: TGTGCCAGCAGCCTAGGGACTAGCGGGATGAGCACAGATACGCAGTATTTT. It specifies CASSLGTSGMSTDTQYF. The chain is built from TRBV6-6 and TRBJ2-3; 13 nucleotides align to TRBD2. The CDR3 consists of 17 residues. Trimming took 6 bases from V and 0 from J; bases not matched to a gene: 6. The germline V gene has CDR1 MNHNY and CDR2 SVGAGI (reference sequence).

With regard to this clonotype: One junction end does not reproduce the germline sequence, and a read error may be involved. In DNA, the CDR3 is TGTGTCAGCAGAGCGAACAGGGGATATAATTCACCCCTCCACTTT. Its protein product is CVSRANRGYNSPLHF. The chain uses TRBV3-1 and TRBJ1-6, with 7 bases lining up with TRBD1. The germline V gene has CDR1 LGHDT and CDR2 YNNKEL (reference sequence). The CDR3 has 15 amino acids.

Only a few counts were recorded for this clonotype. The V gene is TRBV10-3, the J gene TRBJ1-2; tentatively, D is TRBD1 (6 bases). CDR3 size: 13 residues. Per germline, CDR1 ENHRY and CDR2 SYGVKD. Trimming stripped 2 bases from V and 5 bases from J, with 9 bases between. DNA of the CDR3: TGTGCCATCAGTGAGCGGACAGATTATGGCTACACCTTC. Translating it yields CAISERTDYGYTF.

V gene TRBV20-1 combines with J gene TRBJ2-1, with TRBD2 matching 9 bases. This CDR3 has 15 residues. Germline V lookup: CDR1 DFQATT, CDR2 SNEGSKA (reference sequence). After removal of 0 bases from V and 3 bases from J, the junction contained 3 bases not matched to a gene. The CDR3 coding sequence is TGCAGTGCTAGAGAGGGCGGGGGGGACTACAATGAGCAGTTCTTC. Amino acids: CSAREGGGDYNEQFF.

The chain employs TRBV6-5 and TRBJ2-5; 8 nucleotides line up with TRBD1. The CDR3 contains 14 residues. Germline loops: CDR1 MNHEY, CDR2 SVGAGI. With 6 bases clipped from V and 5 bases from J, the junction kept 8 bases outside the gene matches. The CDR3 sequence is CASSYGTGRETQYF. CDR3 nucleotides: TGTGCCAGCAGCTACGGGACAGGTCGGGAGACCCAGTACTTC.

CDR3 in DNA: TGTGCCGTCATATCCCTTAGGCTGAGCTCCTACAATGAGCAGTTCTTC. Protein: CAVISLRLSSYNEQFF. This chain connects TRBV21-1 to TRBJ2-1. TRBV21-1 is described as a pseudogene. CDR3 size: 16 residues.

The chain links TRBV28 to TRBJ1-2, with 8 bases that match TRBD1. This CDR3 is built from 15 residues. V lost 4 bases, J lost 8 bases, and 12 bases stayed unmatched. The V gene's germline CDR1 is MDHEN and CDR2 SYDVKM. As DNA, the CDR3 is TGTGCCAGCAGTTCACCCGGACAGGGATCAGGCGGCTACACCTTC. This encodes CASSSPGQGSGGYTF.

This chain uses TRBV6-1 with TRBJ1-2; D may be TRBD1 (5 bases). In germline, CDR1 is MNHNS, CDR2 SASEGT. The germline V and J ends were trimmed by 7 bases and 4 bases, with 22 bases remaining between them. CDR3 size: 16 residues. CDR3 bases: TGTGCCAGCACCATGATTATCAATGGGGGGATCTATGGCTACACCTTC. The encoded protein is CASTMIINGGIYGYTF.

V and J are TRBV3-1 and TRBJ2-7; weak D call: TRBD1 (6 bases). V lost 4 bases and J lost 1, with 14 bases in between. From germline, CDR1 is LGHDT and CDR2 YNNKEL (reference sequence). The CDR3 contains 15 residues. CDR3 in amino acids: CASSRRPDRSYEQYF. The DNA of the CDR3 is TGTGCCAGCAGCCGGCGACCGGACAGATCCTACGAGCAGTACTTC.

CDR3: CASSFPAGYYNEQFF. The DNA for the CDR3 is TGTGCCAGCAGCTTTCCAGCGGGGTACTACAATGAGCAGTTCTTC. The gene calls are TRBV7-2 and TRBJ2-1; 7 bases are a match to TRBD2. The V gene's germline CDR1 is SGHTA and CDR2 FQGNSA. J was trimmed by 3 bases and V by 3 bases; bases with no gene match: 5. This CDR3 spans 15 amino acids.

The V call is TRBV20-1, the J call TRBJ1-2; TRBD1 is a possible D gene (5 bases). This CDR3 is 11 amino acids long. V gave up 1 base and J gave up 8 bases, with 8 bases separating them. The germline gives CDR1 DFQATT, CDR2 SNEGSKA (reference sequence). For the CDR3, the DNA is TGCAGTGCTAGAGTGGGGGGAGGCTACACCTTC. Translating gives CSARVGGGYTF.

This clonotype appeared a few times. The CDR3 nucleotides read TGCAGTGCTAGTACAGGGCAGAAAGAAAAACTGTTTTTT. Translation: CSASTGQKEKLFF. V is TRBV20-1 and J is TRBJ1-4; tentatively, D is TRBD1 (6 bases). The germline V gene has CDR1 DFQATT and CDR2 SNEGSKA (reference sequence). This CDR3 is 13 amino acids long. V was cut by 3 bases and J by 8 bases, with 13 bases left in between.

V usage is TRBV5-6 and J usage is TRBJ2-2, with TRBD1 as a possible D gene (6 bases). V lost 0 bases, J lost 9 bases, and 15 bases lay in between. Per the germline V gene, CDR1 is SGHDT and CDR2 is YYEEEE. The CDR3 extends over 15 amino acids. The CDR3 nucleotides read TGTGCCAGCAGCTTGGGGGCCGCCAGGGGCCGGGAGCTGTTTTTT. Translation: CASSLGAARGRELFF. Drawing the rest from reference TRBV5-6 and TRBJ2-2, the complete variable domain is DAGVTQSPTHLIKTRGQQVTLRCSPKSGHDTVSWYQQALGQGPQFIFQYYEEEERQRGNFPDRFSGHQFPNYSSELNVNALLLGDSALYLCASSLGAARGRELFFGEGSRLTVL.

This clonotype was recorded a few times. The chain combines TRBV15 with TRBJ2-3; no firm D call. The CDR3 totals 15 residues. Trimming stripped 4 bases from V and 0 bases from J, with 11 bases between. The germline CDR1 and CDR2 sequences are LNHNV and YYDKDF (reference sequence). CDR3 DNA sequence: TGTGCCACCAGCATAAATTTAATTAGCACAGATACGCAGTATTTT. Translation: CATSINLISTDTQYF.

V usage is TRBV27 and J usage is TRBJ2-1; TRBD1 or TRBD2 may be the D gene (5 bases each). Germline V gene sequence: CDR1 MNHEY, CDR2 SMNVEV (reference sequence). The V and J ends lost 3 bases and 3 bases respectively, with 21 bases between them. The CDR3 runs to 18 residues. For the CDR3, the DNA is TGTGCCAGCAGTTTCAGACAGACTAAAATGTCCCACTACAATGAGCAGTTCTTC. As protein: CASSFRQTKMSHYNEQFF.

The V gene is TRBV9, the J gene TRBJ2-1; D ambiguous. Germline V gives CDR1 SGDLS, CDR2 YYNGEE. CDR3 length equals 13 residues. Deletions cut 0 bases from V and 8 bases from J, with 9 bases between. The CDR3 nucleotides read TGTGCCAGCAGCGTAGTAGCCCTCGATGAGCAGTTCTTC. It encodes CASSVVALDEQFF. Variable domain in full (rest from reference TRBV9 and TRBJ2-1): DSGVTQTPKHLITATGQRVTLRCSPRSGDLSVYWYQQSLDQGLQFLIQYYNGEERAKGNILERFSAQQFPDLHSELNLSSLELGDSALYFCASSVVALDEQFFGPGTRLTVL.

This clonotype is a singleton in its sample. The V gene is TRBV20-1, the J gene TRBJ1-2; D is uncertain. This CDR3 spans 12 amino acids. V was shortened by 0 bases and J by 3 bases, with 5 bases between the two germline ends. Per the germline V gene, CDR1 is DFQATT and CDR2 is SNEGSKA (reference sequence). The CDR3 DNA sequence: TGCAGTGCTAGAGATCTCTACTATGGCTACACCTTC. Translated, it gives CSARDLYYGYTF.

The V call is TRBV18, the J call TRBJ1-1, with 9 nucleotides matching TRBD1. The CDR3 sequence is 14 residues long. Trimming at V came to 4 bases and at J to 5 bases, leaving 5 bases not matched to a gene. Germline V lookup: CDR1 KGHSH, CDR2 LQKENI. The chain's CDR3 is CASSRQGEGTEAFF. In nucleotides, the CDR3 is TGTGCCAGCTCACGACAGGGGGAGGGGACTGAAGCTTTCTTT.

V usage is TRBV29-1 and J usage is TRBJ2-7; 9 nucleotides match TRBD1. CDR1 SQVTM and CDR2 ANQGSEA come from the germline V gene. This CDR3 comprises 15 residues. The trim removed 6 bases at V and 5 bases at J, leaving 14 bases unmatched. CDR3 DNA sequence: TGCAGCGTGAGGGACAGGGAGACCGGTGTCCACGAGCAGTACTTC. Translating gives CSVRDRETGVHEQYF.

This clonotype appeared a few times. The gene calls are TRBV27 and TRBJ1-6; D remains ambiguous. Germline CDR1 reads MNHEY; CDR2 reads SMNVEV (reference sequence). V gave up 6 bases and J gave up 10 bases, with 10 bases separating them. The CDR3 has 12 amino acids. The CDR3 loop reads CASRRRVSPLHF. As DNA, the CDR3 is TGTGCCAGCAGAAGGAGGGTCTCACCCCTCCACTTT.

The genes are TRBV9 and TRBJ1-6, with TRBD1 as a possible D gene (5 bases). V was clipped by 7 bases and J by 7 bases, with 18 bases between them. CDR1 and CDR2 from the germline V gene are SGDLS and YYNGEE. This CDR3 is built from 15 residues. CDR3 sequence: CASSVGDGLNSPLHF. The DNA for the CDR3 is TGTGCCAGCTCGGTGGGGGACGGATTGAATTCACCCCTCCACTTT.

The chain recombines TRBV10-3 with TRBJ1-2, with 10 bases aligning to TRBD1. The V gene's germline CDR1 is ENHRY and CDR2 SYGVKD. Trimming cost V 6 bases and J 3 bases; bases outside gene matches: 10. The CDR3 consists of 16 residues. Here the CDR3 reads CAIRTTGGERDYGYTF. DNA for the CDR3: TGTGCCATCAGGACGACAGGGGGCGAACGCGACTATGGCTACACCTTC.